Each of the 16 T cell receptor beta chains below was sequenced from the same sample in a study of shared clonotypes between healthy human individuals. The assay was immunoSEQ multiplex PCR, and TCRdb's table has in-frame clones only and misses some. This repertoire shows around 620,000 clones, about 95% found once; its top ten account for over 0.1%. Naive CD8 isolation took CD45RO-negative cells positively selected for CCR7 and excluded terminally differentiated effector memory CD45RA+ cells. The sample consisted of naive CD8+ T cells sorted from blood. These receptors all come from a woman aged 25 to 39 in good health.

On this clone itself: The same CDR3 also results from other DNA sequences found in this sample. The chain has TRBV6-1 and TRBJ2-7; D gene uncertain. CDR3 length: 12 amino acids. V lost 6 bases and J lost 4, with 10 bases in between. CDR1 is MNHNS, CDR2 SASEGT, per germline. Here the CDR3 reads CASSDIGYEQYF. Written as DNA, the CDR3 is TGTGCCAGCAGCGATATCGGGTACGAGCAGTACTTC.

The chain uses TRBV6-4 and TRBJ2-7; 8 bases align to TRBD2. The CDR3 covers 16 residues. Germline assignment: CDR1 MRHNA and CDR2 SNTAGT. With 0 bases clipped from V and 0 bases from J, the junction kept 4 bases outside the gene matches. For the CDR3, the DNA is TGTGCCAGCAGTGACTCCAGTAGCGGGGACTCCTACGAGCAGTACTTC. Translation: CASSDSSSGDSYEQYF.

The chain recombines TRBV19 with TRBJ2-7; 9 nucleotides agree with TRBD1. CDR3 length equals 16 residues. V gave up 3 bases and J gave up 3 bases; unmatched junction bases: 9. Germline CDR1 is LNHDA and CDR2 is SQIVND (reference sequence). CDR3 sequence: CASSISYTGGYYEQYF. The CDR3 region has the DNA TGTGCCAGTAGTATTTCGTATACAGGGGGCTACTACGAGCAGTACTTC.

The count of this clone is one. The chain has TRBV27 and TRBJ2-7; 9 bases are a match to TRBD2. Germline V gene sequence: CDR1 MNHEY, CDR2 SMNVEV (reference sequence). The CDR3 consists of 13 residues. After removal of 5 bases from V and 4 bases from J, the junction contained 3 bases not matched to a gene. The CDR3 DNA is TGTGCCAGCAGTATCAGCGGGAGGTACGAGCAGTACTTC. This translates into CASSISGRYEQYF.

This clone was found once. Other DNA sequences in the sample encode the same CDR3. This chain connects TRBV9 to TRBJ2-7; 8 positions agree with TRBD1. This CDR3 is built from 14 residues. Trimming took 3 bases from V and 2 from J; bases not matched to a gene: 4. Germline V gene lookup returns CDR1 SGDLS and CDR2 YYNGEE. CDR3 nucleotides: TGTGCCAGCAGCGCAGGGACAGGCACCTACGAGCAGTACTTC. Its translation is CASSAGTGTYEQYF.

The rearrangement joins TRBV12-5 to TRBJ2-1, with unresolved D. Trimming stripped 1 base from V and 13 bases from J, with 11 bases between. Germline CDR1 is LGHNT and CDR2 is FRNRAP. The CDR3 covers 12 residues. The CDR3 DNA is TGTGCTAGTGGTTTGGGACCGGCGCGACAGTTCTTC. Translating gives CASGLGPARQFF.

The chain uses TRBV19 and TRBJ2-2, with TRBD1 identical over 11 bases. The ends lost 5 bases at V and 4 bases at J; junction bases unmatched: 12. This CDR3 spans 18 amino acids. Germline CDR1 reads LNHDA; CDR2 reads SQIVND (reference sequence). As DNA, the CDR3 is TGTGCCAGTAGTTCCCGGACAGGGGGCCTACTTGGCACCGGGGAGCTGTTTTTT. Encoded protein: CASSSRTGGLLGTGELFF.

The chain links TRBV7-6 to TRBJ2-1; 7 nucleotides line up with TRBD1. CDR1 SGHVS and CDR2 FNYEAQ come from the germline V gene. V dropped 1 base and J dropped 6; count of bases not matched to a gene: 3. This CDR3 region has 14 residues. This chain's CDR3 is CASSLETGSNEQFF. The CDR3 region has the DNA TGTGCCAGCAGCTTAGAGACAGGGAGCAATGAGCAGTTCTTC. Complete variable domain (other parts from reference TRBV7-6 and TRBJ2-1): GAGVSQSPRYKVTKRGQDVALRCDPISGHVSLYWYRQALGQGPEFLTYFNYEAQQDKSGLPNDRFSAERPEGSISTLTIQRTEQRDSAMYRCASSLETGSNEQFFGPGTRLTVL.

This chain joins TRBV27 and TRBJ2-1, with D maybe TRBD1 (5 bases). The germline gives CDR1 MNHEY, CDR2 SMNVEV (reference sequence). The CDR3 runs 13 residues. Between the trimmed V and J ends, which lost 6 bases and 10 bases, there was a span of 16 bases. For the CDR3, the DNA is TGTGCCAGCAGCCACTCTCAGGGTATGGAGCAGTTCTTC. Translation gives CASSHSQGMEQFF.

In the case of this clone: Other DNA sequences within the sample encode an identical CDR3. The chain joins TRBV27 to TRBJ2-7; TRBD1 might be the D (6 bases). The CDR3 covers 13 residues. CDR1 is MNHEY and CDR2 is SMNVEV in the germline V gene (reference sequence). Trimming shortened V by 4 bases and J by 3 bases, and 10 bases separated the two germline ends. CDR3 bases: TGTGCCAGCAGTTGGGGGCAGGGCTACGAGCAGTACTTC. As protein: CASSWGQGYEQYF.

V is TRBV4-2 and J is TRBJ2-3, with D unclear. The germline V and J ends were trimmed by 0 bases and 0 bases, with 13 bases remaining between them. The germline V gene has CDR1 LGHNA and CDR2 YNFKEQ. This CDR3 is 17 amino acids long. DNA for the CDR3: TGTGCCAGCAGCCAAGAGGAACCCCCCATTAGCACAGATACGCAGTATTTT. It specifies CASSQEEPPISTDTQYF.

The V and J genes are TRBV30 and TRBJ2-7; 7 nucleotides line up with TRBD1. The junction had 7 bases not matched to a gene; V was cut back by 1 base and J by 7 bases. Germline CDR1 and CDR2: GTSNPN and SVGIG (reference sequence). The CDR3 length is 13 residues. DNA for the CDR3: TGTGCCTGGAGTGAAACAGGGGCTTTGGAGCAGTACTTC. Protein product: CAWSETGALEQYF. Together with reference TRBV30 and TRBJ2-7, the CDR3 gives the full variable domain: SQTIHQWPATLVQPVGSPLSLECTVEGTSNPNLYWYRQAAGRGLQLLFYSVGIGQISSEVPQNLSASRPQDRQFILSSKKLLLSDSGFYLCAWSETGALEQYFGPGTRLTVT.

The chain combines TRBV27 with TRBJ1-1; no reliable D call. Germline V gives CDR1 MNHEY, CDR2 SMNVEV (reference sequence). This CDR3 comprises 14 residues. The V and J ends lost 0 bases and 0 bases respectively, with 5 bases between them. The CDR3 DNA sequence: TGTGCCAGCAGTTTATCGGTCCTGAACACTGAAGCTTTCTTT. This sequence encodes CASSLSVLNTEAFF.

CDR3 sequence (DNA): TGCGCCAGCAGCCAAGCAGGACAGGGGTATCAGCCCCAGCATTTT. This codes for CASSQAGQGYQPQHF. The chain employs TRBV4-1 and TRBJ1-5; 9 bases line up with TRBD1. Germline lookup yields CDR1 MGHRA and CDR2 YSYEKL. J gave up 5 bases and V 1 base, and 3 bases lay outside the gene matches. The CDR3 is 15 amino acids.

The genes are TRBV5-1 and TRBJ2-1, with 11 bases fitting TRBD2. V was clipped by 4 bases and J by 5 bases; unmatched bases: 5. This CDR3 contains 15 residues. Germline values: CDR1 SGHRS, CDR2 YFSETQ. CDR3: CASSTGTSGNNEQFF. The DNA for the CDR3 is TGCGCCAGCAGCACCGGGACTAGCGGAAACAATGAGCAGTTCTTC.

The table lists this clone with a count of one. J is TRBJ1-5 and V is TRBV18; 12 bases are a match to TRBD1. The ends lost 3 bases at V and 0 bases at J; junction bases unmatched: 9. The length of the CDR3 is 19 residues. Germline lookup yields CDR1 KGHSH and CDR2 LQKENI. The chain's CDR3 is CASSPGQGALLYSNQPQHF. The CDR3 bases are TGTGCCAGCTCACCGGGACAGGGGGCCCTCCTTTATAGCAATCAGCCCCAGCATTTT.